The T cell receptor beta chain described here comes from a study of T cell responses to AZD1222 COVID-19 vaccine. At the level of the study: Second doses were pooled across both intervals (about 4 or about 12 weeks). Study results and caveats: Donors skewed white British and female; clonal diversity was possibly underestimated. It was only after the peak T cell response that any repertoires were sampled.

As regards this clone: Antigen: not known.

The repertoire was sequenced with immunoSEQ multiplex PCR; TCRdb's copy has only in-frame clones and lacks some. The data show 140,000 to 150,000 clones, under 95% seen once. From germline, CDR1 is MNHEY and CDR2 SVGAGI. Trimming shortened V by 7 bases and J by 2 bases, and 9 bases separated the two germline ends. This CDR3 region has 13 residues. The sample in question was peripheral blood, obtained on day 0 of AZD1222 vaccination. The chain joins TRBV6-5 to TRBJ1-5, with D uncertain. This clonotype was obtained from an adult in good health. For the CDR3, the DNA is TGTGCCAGCATTTTGAATGGCAATCAGCCCCAGCATTTT. It translates to CASILNGNQPQHF.